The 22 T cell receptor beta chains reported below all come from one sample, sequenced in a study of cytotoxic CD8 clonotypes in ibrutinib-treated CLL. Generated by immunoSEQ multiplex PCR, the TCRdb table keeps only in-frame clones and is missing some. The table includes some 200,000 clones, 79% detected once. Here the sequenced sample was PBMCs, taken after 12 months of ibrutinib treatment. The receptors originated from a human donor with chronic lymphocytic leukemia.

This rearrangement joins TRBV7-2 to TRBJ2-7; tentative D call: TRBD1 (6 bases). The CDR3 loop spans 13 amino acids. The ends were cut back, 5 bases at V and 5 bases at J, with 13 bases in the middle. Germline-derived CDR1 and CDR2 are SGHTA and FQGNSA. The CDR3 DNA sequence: TGTGCCAGCAGCGCAGGGGTGGCGGACGAGCAGTACTTC. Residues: CASSAGVADEQYF.

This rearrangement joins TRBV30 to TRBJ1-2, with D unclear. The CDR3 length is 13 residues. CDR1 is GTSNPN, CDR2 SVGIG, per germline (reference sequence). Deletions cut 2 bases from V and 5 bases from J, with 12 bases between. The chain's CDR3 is CAWSLRTGYGYTF. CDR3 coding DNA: TGTGCCTGGAGTCTGAGGACTGGATATGGCTACACCTTC.

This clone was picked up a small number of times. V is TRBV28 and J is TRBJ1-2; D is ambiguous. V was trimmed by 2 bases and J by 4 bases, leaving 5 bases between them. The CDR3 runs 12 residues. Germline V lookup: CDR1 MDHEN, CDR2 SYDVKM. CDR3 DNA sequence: TGTGCCAGCAGTTTAGGCCCCTATGGCTACACCTTC. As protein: CASSLGPYGYTF.

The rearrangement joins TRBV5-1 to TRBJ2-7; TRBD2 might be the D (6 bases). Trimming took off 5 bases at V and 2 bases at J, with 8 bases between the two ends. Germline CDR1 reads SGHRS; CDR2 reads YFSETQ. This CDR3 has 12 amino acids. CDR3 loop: CASREGTYEQYF. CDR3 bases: TGCGCCAGCAGGGAGGGTACCTACGAGCAGTACTTC.

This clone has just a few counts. CDR3 DNA sequence: TGTGCCAGCATGGGACAGGGCGTATATGGCTACACCTTC. Translated: CASMGQGVYGYTF. V and J are TRBV9 and TRBJ1-2; 9 bases map to TRBD1. This CDR3 has 13 residues. CDR1 is SGDLS, CDR2 YYNGEE, per germline. The V gene end was trimmed by 6 bases and the J gene end by 5 bases; junction bases not matched to a gene: 5.

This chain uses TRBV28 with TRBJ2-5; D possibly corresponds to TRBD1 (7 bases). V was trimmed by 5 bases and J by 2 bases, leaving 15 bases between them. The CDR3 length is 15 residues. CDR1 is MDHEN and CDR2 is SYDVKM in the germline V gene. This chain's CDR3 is CASSGRRGLQETQYF. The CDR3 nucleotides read TGTGCCAGCAGTGGGAGGAGGGGGCTACAAGAGACCCAGTACTTC.

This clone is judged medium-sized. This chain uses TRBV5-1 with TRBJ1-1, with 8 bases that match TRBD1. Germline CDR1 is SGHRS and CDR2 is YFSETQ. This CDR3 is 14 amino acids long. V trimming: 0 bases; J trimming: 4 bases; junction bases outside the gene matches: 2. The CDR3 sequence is CASSLGTGSTEAFF. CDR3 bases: TGCGCCAGCAGCTTGGGGACAGGGAGCACTGAAGCTTTCTTT. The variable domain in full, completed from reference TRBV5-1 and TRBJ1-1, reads KAGVTQTPRYLIKTRGQQVTLSCSPISGHRSVSWYQQTPGQGLQFLFEYFSETQRNKGNFPGRFSGRQFSNSRSEMNVSTLELGDSALYLCASSLGTGSTEAFFGQGTRLTVV.

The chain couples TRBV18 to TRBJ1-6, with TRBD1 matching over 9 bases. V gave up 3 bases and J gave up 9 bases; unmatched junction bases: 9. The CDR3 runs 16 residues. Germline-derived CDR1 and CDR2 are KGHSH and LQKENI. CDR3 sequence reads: CASSPPTGQGGSPLHF. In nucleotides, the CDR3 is TGTGCCAGCTCACCTCCGACGGGACAGGGTGGTTCACCCCTCCACTTT.

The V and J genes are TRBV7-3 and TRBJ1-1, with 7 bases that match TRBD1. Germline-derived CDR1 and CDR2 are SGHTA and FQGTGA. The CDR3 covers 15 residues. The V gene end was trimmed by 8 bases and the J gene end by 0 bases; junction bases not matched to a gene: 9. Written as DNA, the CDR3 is TGTGCCAGCGGCCTACAGGGGTCTATGAACACTGAAGCTTTCTTT. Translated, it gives CASGLQGSMNTEAFF.

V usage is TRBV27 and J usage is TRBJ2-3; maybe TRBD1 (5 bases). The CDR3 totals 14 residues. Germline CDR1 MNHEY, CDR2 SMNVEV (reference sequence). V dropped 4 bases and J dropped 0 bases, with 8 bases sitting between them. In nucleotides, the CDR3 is TGTGCCAGCAGTTACCAGGGTAGCACAGATACGCAGTATTTT. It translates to CASSYQGSTDTQYF.

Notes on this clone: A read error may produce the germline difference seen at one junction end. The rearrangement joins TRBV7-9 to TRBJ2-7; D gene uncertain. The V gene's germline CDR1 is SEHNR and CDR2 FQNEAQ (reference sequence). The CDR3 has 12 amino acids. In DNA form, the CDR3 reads TGTGCCGGCAGCGACGCCCCCTACGAGCAGTACTTC. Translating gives CAGSDAPYEQYF.

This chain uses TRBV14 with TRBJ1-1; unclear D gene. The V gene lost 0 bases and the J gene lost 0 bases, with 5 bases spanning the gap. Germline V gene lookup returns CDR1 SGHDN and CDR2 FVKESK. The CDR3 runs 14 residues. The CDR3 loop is CASSQDRMNTEAFF. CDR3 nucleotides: TGTGCCAGCAGCCAAGACAGAATGAACACTGAAGCTTTCTTT. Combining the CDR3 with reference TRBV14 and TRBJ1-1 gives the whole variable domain EAGVTQFPSHSVIEKGQTVTLRCDPISGHDNLYWYRRVMGKEIKFLLHFVKESKQDESGMPNNRFLAERTGGTYSTLKVQPAELEDSGVYFCASSQDRMNTEAFFGQGTRLTVV.

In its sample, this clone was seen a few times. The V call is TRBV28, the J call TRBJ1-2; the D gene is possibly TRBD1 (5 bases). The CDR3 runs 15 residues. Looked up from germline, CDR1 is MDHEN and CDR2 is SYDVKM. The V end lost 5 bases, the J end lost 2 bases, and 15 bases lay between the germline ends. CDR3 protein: CASSQRGMGNYGYTF. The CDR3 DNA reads TGTGCCAGCAGTCAACGGGGCATGGGGAACTATGGCTACACCTTC.

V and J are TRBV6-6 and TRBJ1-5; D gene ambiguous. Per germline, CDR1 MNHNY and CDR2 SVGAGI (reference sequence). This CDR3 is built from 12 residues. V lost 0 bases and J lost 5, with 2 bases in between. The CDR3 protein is CASSYSDQPQHF. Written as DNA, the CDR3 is TGTGCCAGCAGTTACTCGGATCAGCCCCAGCATTTT.

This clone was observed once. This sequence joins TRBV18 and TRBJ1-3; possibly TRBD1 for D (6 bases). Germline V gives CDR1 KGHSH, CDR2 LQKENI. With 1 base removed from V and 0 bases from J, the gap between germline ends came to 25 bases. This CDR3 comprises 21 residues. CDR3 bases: TGTGCCAGCTCACCACAAAGGGCGGCAGGGGCCCTGACATACTCTGGAAACACCATATATTTT. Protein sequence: CASSPQRAAGALTYSGNTIYF.

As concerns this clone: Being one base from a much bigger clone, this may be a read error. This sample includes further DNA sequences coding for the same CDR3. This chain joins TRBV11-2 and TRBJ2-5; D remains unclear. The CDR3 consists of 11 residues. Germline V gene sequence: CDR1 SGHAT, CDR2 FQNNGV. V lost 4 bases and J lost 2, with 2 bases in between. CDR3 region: CASSSQETQYF. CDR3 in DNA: TGTGCCAGCAGCTCACAAGAGACCCAGTACTTC.

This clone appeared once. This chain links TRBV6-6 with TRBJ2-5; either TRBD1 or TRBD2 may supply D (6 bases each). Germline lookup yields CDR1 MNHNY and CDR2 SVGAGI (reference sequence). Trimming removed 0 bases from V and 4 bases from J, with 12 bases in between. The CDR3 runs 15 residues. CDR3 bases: TGTGCCAGCAGTTACTCCGAGGAGGGGGGAGAGACCCAGTACTTC. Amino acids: CASSYSEEGGETQYF.

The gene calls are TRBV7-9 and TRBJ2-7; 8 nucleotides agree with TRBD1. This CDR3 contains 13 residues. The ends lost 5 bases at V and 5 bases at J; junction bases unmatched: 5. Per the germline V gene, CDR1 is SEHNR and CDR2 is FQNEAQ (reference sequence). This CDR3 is CASSPQGADEQYF. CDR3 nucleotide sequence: TGTGCCAGCAGCCCCCAGGGGGCGGACGAGCAGTACTTC.

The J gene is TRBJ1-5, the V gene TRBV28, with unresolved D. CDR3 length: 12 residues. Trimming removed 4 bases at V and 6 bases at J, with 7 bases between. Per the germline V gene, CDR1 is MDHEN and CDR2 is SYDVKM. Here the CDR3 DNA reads TGTGCCAGCAGTTCCATCGGTCAGCCCCAGCATTTT. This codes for CASSSIGQPQHF.

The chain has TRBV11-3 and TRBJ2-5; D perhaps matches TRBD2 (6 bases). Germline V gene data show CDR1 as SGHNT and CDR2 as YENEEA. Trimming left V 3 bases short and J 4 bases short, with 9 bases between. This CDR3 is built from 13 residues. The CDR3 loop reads CASSFWGGETQYF. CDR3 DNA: TGTGCCAGCAGCTTCTGGGGAGGAGAGACCCAGTACTTC. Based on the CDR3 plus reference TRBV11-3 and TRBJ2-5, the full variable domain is EAGVVQSPRYKIIEKKQPVAFWCNPISGHNTLYWYLQNLGQGPELLIRYENEEAVDDSQLPKDRFSAERLKGVDSTLKIQPAELGDSAVYLCASSFWGGETQYFGPGTRLLVL.

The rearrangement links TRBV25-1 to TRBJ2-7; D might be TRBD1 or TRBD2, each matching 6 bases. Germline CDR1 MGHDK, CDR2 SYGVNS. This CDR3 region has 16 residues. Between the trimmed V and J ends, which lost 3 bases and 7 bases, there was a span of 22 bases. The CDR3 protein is CASSDDSTGAGEEQYF. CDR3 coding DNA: TGTGCCAGCAGTGATGATTCTACGGGGGCCGGGGAGGAGCAGTACTTC.

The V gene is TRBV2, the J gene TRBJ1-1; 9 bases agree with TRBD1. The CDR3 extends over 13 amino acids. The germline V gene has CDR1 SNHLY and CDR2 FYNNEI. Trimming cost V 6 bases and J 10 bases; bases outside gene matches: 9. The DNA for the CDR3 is TGTGCCAGCAGGGGAGATCTACAGGGGGCAGCTTTCTTT. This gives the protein CASRGDLQGAAFF.